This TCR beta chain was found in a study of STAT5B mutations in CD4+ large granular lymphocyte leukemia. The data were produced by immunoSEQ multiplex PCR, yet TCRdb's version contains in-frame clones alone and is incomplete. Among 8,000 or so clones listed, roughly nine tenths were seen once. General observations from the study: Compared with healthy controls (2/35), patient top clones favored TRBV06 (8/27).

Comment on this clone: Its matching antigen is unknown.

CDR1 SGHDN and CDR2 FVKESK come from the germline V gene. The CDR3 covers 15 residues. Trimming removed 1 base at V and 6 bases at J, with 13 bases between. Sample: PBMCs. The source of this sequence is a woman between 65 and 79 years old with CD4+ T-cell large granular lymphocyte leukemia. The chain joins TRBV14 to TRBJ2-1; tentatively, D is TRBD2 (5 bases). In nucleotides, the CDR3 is TGTGCCAGCAGCCAAGGGTTAAGCGGTTTCAATGAGCAGTTCTTC. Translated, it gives CASSQGLSGFNEQFF.